The T cell receptor (beta chain) under discussion was sequenced for a study of Graves' ophthalmopathy and Graves' hyperthyroidism. This CDR3 region has 15 residues. Germline assignment: CDR1 SGHAT and CDR2 FQNNGV. The V and J ends lost 5 bases and 4 bases, in that order; junction bases with no gene match: 10. Study-level results: Blood samples also showed most expanded thyroid clonotypes exceeding 0.001 frequency.

To note about this clonotype: Its antigen is not known.

From RNA, the CDR3 regions of TCR beta chains were amplified and sequenced. An initial RT-PCR round employing HTBI primers preceded a second-round multiplex PCR. Each CDR3 protein is one row after TCRdb ran MiXCR on the multiplex PCR reads. The top ten clones hold 9.8% of a sample with hundreds of thousands of distinct CDR3 sequences, over 13% of them seen once. The chain carries TRBV11-2 and TRBJ2-5, with TRBD1 matching 7 bases. This TCR was sampled from a woman in her 30s with Graves' ophthalmopathy. Input material: blood. The CDR3 DNA reads TGTGCCAGCAGCCTGCGACAGGGAATGCCAGAGACCCAGTACTTC. Its protein is CASSLRQGMPETQYF.